Each of the 2 T cell receptor beta chains below was sequenced from the same sample in a study of beta chain features in type 1 diabetes. Expressed TCRB transcripts were sequenced after all isolated RNA was converted to cDNA. Generated by immunoSEQ multiplex PCR, the TCRdb table keeps only in-frame clones and is missing some. The sample yields 550,000 to 850,000 clones, under 15% seen once. Whole-study findings and limits: People with Type 1 diabetes carried modestly yet significantly shorter TCRB CDR3s in all four CD4+ subsets.

No antigen has been assigned to these receptors. Sequencing input: naive CD4+ T cells from blood. These receptors were taken from a young man with type 1 diabetes.

This clone was picked up a small number of times. The rearrangement joins TRBV9 to TRBJ2-5, with 8 bases that match TRBD2. Germline V lookup: CDR1 SGDLS, CDR2 YYNGEE. The CDR3 has 15 residues. V trimming: 3 bases; J trimming: 5 bases; junction bases outside the gene matches: 9. The CDR3 region has the DNA TGTGCCAGCAGCGCCGATGTAGCGGGGTCTGAGACCCAGTACTTC. As protein: CASSADVAGSETQYF.

The chain joins TRBV9 to TRBJ2-3; 13 bases align to TRBD2. The CDR3 sequence is 18 residues long. V dropped 8 bases and J dropped 6; count of bases not matched to a gene: 18. Germline V gives CDR1 SGDLS, CDR2 YYNGEE. The CDR3 here is CARKQSNCGTSGTDTQYF. CDR3 bases: TGTGCCAGAAAGCAATCTAACTGCGGGACTAGCGGGACCGATACGCAGTATTTT. Supplemented by reference TRBV9 and TRBJ2-3, the full variable domain reads DSGVTQTPKHLITATGQRVTLRCSPRSGDLSVYWYQQSLDQGLQFLIQYYNGEERAKGNILERFSAQQFPDLHSELNLSSLELGDSALYFCARKQSNCGTSGTDTQYFGPGTRLTVL.